This T cell receptor (beta chain) was sequenced during a study of blood T cells in healthy people across ages. V lost 5 bases and J lost 2; bases outside the gene matches: 5. CDR1 is DFQATT, CDR2 SNEGSKA, per germline (reference sequence). The CDR3 has 14 amino acids. Primers used in a second PCR of roughly 6 to 12 cycles were a sample-barcoded 5' primer and a J-beta primer mix. MiXCR, applied by TCRdb to the 5' RACE reads, yields one record per CDR3 protein. The table records about 640,000 distinct CDR3 sequences, about 30% of them present only once. What was sequenced was blood. The chain has TRBV20-1 and TRBJ2-3, with 9 bases aligning to TRBD2. This sequence was found in a woman older than 75 in good health. The DNA for the CDR3 is TGCAGTGCTGCGCTAGCGGGGCTCACAGATACGCAGTATTTT. Its translation is CSAALAGLTDTQYF.